A selection of T cell receptor beta chains follows, all from one sample in a study of cytomegalovirus exposure and HLA in healthy donors. The data were produced by immunoSEQ multiplex PCR, yet TCRdb's version contains in-frame clones alone and is incomplete. In the table there are about 110,000 clones, more than 65% of which are singletons. Source material: PBMCs. Every receptor here comes from a man aged 25-45 years in good health and CMV-seropositive. The CDR3 runs from the conserved cysteine through the conserved F or W. D genes are given only for firm matches. For some rows the clone size is stated as once, few or many, or as a class when expanded; others skip it.

V gene	J gene	D gene	clone size	CDR3 protein	CDR3 DNA
TRBV6-5	TRBJ1-1	.	once	CASTPGGRTEAFF	TGTGCCAGCACCCCGGGTGGGAGAACTGAAGCTTTCTTT
TRBV28	TRBJ1-4	.	.	CASSLRIQGFGEKLFF	TGTGCCAGCAGCCTACGAATCCAGGGTTTCGGCGAAAAACTGTTTTTT
TRBV18	TRBJ1-2	.	once	CASSPLDRPHYGYTF	TGTGCCAGCTCACCACTAGACAGGCCCCACTATGGCTACACCTTC
TRBV4-3	TRBJ1-3	.	.	CASSPGGGAGNTIYF	TGCGCCAGCAGCCCCGGGGGGGGAGCTGGAAACACCATATATTTT
TRBV6-6	TRBJ1-1	.	.	CASSQTLNTEAFF	TGTGCCAGCAGTCAAACACTGAACACTGAAGCTTTCTTT
TRBV19	TRBJ2-3	TRBD2	.	CASKPSGGRTSTDTQYF	TGTGCCAGTAAACCCAGCGGGGGAAGAACTAGCACAGATACGCAGTATTTT
TRBV5-1	TRBJ2-7	.	.	CASSMGFLDLTGYEQYF	TGCGCCAGCAGCATGGGGTTTCTAGACCTCACTGGCTACGAGCAGTACTTC
TRBV7-2	TRBJ2-1	.	once	CASSLQVTEINEQFF	TGTGCCAGCAGCTTACAGGTGACGGAAATCAATGAGCAGTTCTTC
TRBV16	TRBJ1-2	TRBD1	.	CASSRVFGQGRYGYTF	TGTGCCAGCAGCCGAGTCTTCGGACAGGGACGCTATGGCTACACCTTC
TRBV19	TRBJ2-5	TRBD2	.	CASSPDAGGPETQYF	TGTGCCAGTAGTCCTGACGCGGGGGGTCCAGAGACCCAGTACTTC
TRBV5-1	TRBJ1-1	TRBD1	few	CASSSIGQGSEAFF	TGCGCCAGCAGCTCGATAGGACAGGGCTCTGAAGCTTTCTTT
TRBV27	TRBJ2-5	TRBD1	.	CASSLFGQGMGTQYF	TGTGCCAGCAGTTTATTCGGACAGGGGATGGGGACCCAGTACTTC
TRBV5-5	TRBJ1-1	.	few	CASSSYINTEAFF	TGTGCCAGCAGCTCCTATATAAACACTGAAGCTTTCTTT
TRBV29-1	TRBJ2-3	TRBD2	once	CSVDGLAGGPDTDTQYF	TGCAGCGTAGATGGGCTAGCGGGGGGGCCTGACACAGATACGCAGTATTTT
TRBV5-1	TRBJ2-7	.	.	CASSLGFLDLTGYEQYF	TGCGCCAGCAGCTTGGGGTTTCTAGACCTCACTGGCTACGAGCAGTACTTC
TRBV7-8	TRBJ2-3	TRBD1	.	CASQGDRTKYF	TGTGCCAGCCAGGGGGACAGGACAAAGTATTTT
TRBV2	TRBJ2-7	TRBD1	.	CASLSGGEQYF	TGTGCCAGCCTCTCAGGGGGAGAGCAGTACTTC
TRBV6-1	TRBJ1-5	.	few	CASNPGDSNQPQHF	TGTGCCAGCAATCCCGGGGATAGCAATCAGCCCCAGCATTTT
TRBV29-1	TRBJ1-1	TRBD1	few	CSVEGGMNTEAFF	TGCAGCGTCGAAGGGGGCATGAACACTGAAGCTTTCTTT
TRBV11-3	TRBJ2-1	TRBD1	.	CASSFGTGAYNEQFF	TGTGCCAGCAGCTTCGGGACAGGGGCCTACAATGAGCAGTTCTTC
TRBV7-2	TRBJ2-5	.	few	CASSRGRSGTQYF	TGTGCCAGCAGCCGAGGGAGGAGTGGGACCCAGTACTTC
TRBV11-2	TRBJ1-2	.	.	CASSQGFGGYTF	TGTGCCAGCAGCCAGGGGTTTGGTGGCTACACCTTC
TRBV2	TRBJ1-5	TRBD1	.	CASSEALFDRGRGSNQPQHF	TGTGCCAGCAGTGAAGCGTTATTTGACAGGGGGCGCGGTAGCAATCAGCCCCAGCATTTT
TRBV3-2	TRBJ2-3	.	.	CATPPGYF	TGTGCCACCCCCCCCGGGTATTTT
TRBV6-6	TRBJ2-5	TRBD2	.	CASSFGTSGKQETQYF	TGTGCCAGCAGTTTCGGGACTAGCGGGAAACAAGAGACCCAGTACTTC
TRBV9	TRBJ1-3	TRBD1	.	CASSVKSQGPGNTIYF	TGTGCCAGCAGCGTGAAATCACAGGGGCCTGGAAACACCATATATTTT
TRBV29-1	TRBJ1-2	.	.	CSVGRLLNYGYTF	TGCAGCGTTGGGAGACTCCTTAACTATGGCTACACCTTC
TRBV10-3	TRBJ2-5	.	once	CAISEELTQETQYF	TGTGCCATCAGTGAGGAGCTAACCCAAGAGACCCAGTACTTC